The subject of this entry is one T cell receptor (beta chain). Followed longitudinally, the Seattle patients had been enrolled during active infection. This sample was included in a study of blood T cell repertoires in COVID-19. On the study more broadly: The origin of the acute and convalescent COVID-19 samples was the United States, Italy and Spain. The analysed material was cDNA or gDNA that came from T cells, B-cell-depleted T cells, or PBMCs.

In the original processing: Amplification of reference gene primers was used by the study to estimate nucleated cell counts. Only in-frame clones appear in the TCRdb table, and some are missing; sequencing was by immunoSEQ multiplex PCR. V and J calls and clone size come straight from that table; D and trimming were deduced from the DNA. This table has some 160,000 clones, around 90% appearing once. Germline loops: CDR1 MNHNY, CDR2 SVGAGI (reference sequence). V gave up 6 bases and J gave up 4 bases; unmatched junction bases: 9. CDR3 size: 16 residues. Sequences were obtained from peripheral blood. The chain couples TRBV6-6 to TRBJ2-3; 11 bases fit TRBD2. The receptor was isolated from a woman of 80 years or more with COVID-19, enrolled during active disease. The CDR3 reads CASSPDSGRDADTQYF. CDR3 sequence (DNA): TGTGCCAGCAGCCCCGATAGCGGGAGGGATGCAGATACGCAGTATTTT.